The T cell receptor (beta chain) described here comes from a study of T cells of healthy individuals. From the 5' RACE reads, TCRdb called clonotypes with MiXCR, one entry per CDR3 protein. Of nearly 100,000 distinct CDR3 sequences listed, 17% were seen once; the top ten hold 6.2%. Germline CDR1 reads SQVTM; CDR2 reads ANQGSEA. CDR3 length equals 12 residues. Trimming took 4 bases from V and 5 from J, leaving 8 bases between them. The source is a human donor in good health. The genes are TRBV29-1 and TRBJ2-2; tentatively, D is TRBD2 (6 bases). Here the CDR3 DNA reads TGCAGCGTTGTTCGGGGGACCGGGGAGCTGTTTTTT. It yields the protein CSVVRGTGELFF.